The clone carrying this T cell receptor beta chain was seen repeatedly, ten times or more. Its antigen remains unknown. This entry belongs to a study of T cell repertoires in cytomegalovirus infection. V gave up 5 bases and J gave up 3 bases; unmatched junction bases: 6. The germline V gene encodes CDR1 SGHTA and CDR2 FQGNSA. The CDR3 length is 15 residues. TCRdb ran MiXCR on the reads and lists one entry per CDR3 protein. The repertoire has some 99,000 distinct CDR3 sequences, about 28% of them found once; the top ten carry about three quarters. The clonotype was recovered from a human donor in good health (CMV status not recorded). Some clones in this sample may be carry-over from other donors' samples. The chain links TRBV7-2 to TRBJ1-5, with TRBD1 matching 8 bases. The input for sequencing was CD8+ T cells from cultured PBMCs, taken from culture after CMV antigen stimulation. DNA of the CDR3: TGTGCCAGCAGCCCCGGACAGGGACTCAATCAGCCCCAGCATTTT. Translated: CASSPGQGLNQPQHF. Looking up the rest from reference TRBV7-2 and TRBJ1-5 gives the full variable domain: GAGVSQSPSNKVTEKGKDVELRCDPISGHTALYWYRQSLGQGLEFLIYFQGNSAPDKSGLPSDRFSAERTGGSVSTLTIQRTQQEDSAVYLCASSPGQGLNQPQHFGDGTRLSIL.